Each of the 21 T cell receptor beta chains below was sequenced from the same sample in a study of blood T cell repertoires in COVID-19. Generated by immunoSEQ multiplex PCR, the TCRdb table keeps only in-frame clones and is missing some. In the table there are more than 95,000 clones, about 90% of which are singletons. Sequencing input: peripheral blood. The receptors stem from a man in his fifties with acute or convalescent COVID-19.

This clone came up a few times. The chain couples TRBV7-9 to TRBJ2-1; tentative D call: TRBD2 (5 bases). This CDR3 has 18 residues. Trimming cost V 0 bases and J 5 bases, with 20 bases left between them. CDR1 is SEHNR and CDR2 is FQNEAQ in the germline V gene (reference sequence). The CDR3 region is CASSLALGMWEPDNEQFF. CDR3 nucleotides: TGTGCCAGCAGCTTAGCGCTTGGGATGTGGGAGCCGGACAATGAGCAGTTCTTC.

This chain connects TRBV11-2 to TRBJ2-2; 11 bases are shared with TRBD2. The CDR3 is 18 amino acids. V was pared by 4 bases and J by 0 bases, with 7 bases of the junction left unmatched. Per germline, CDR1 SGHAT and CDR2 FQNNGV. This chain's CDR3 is CASSSPIAGGPNTGELFF. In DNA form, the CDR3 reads TGTGCCAGCAGCTCCCCAATAGCGGGAGGGCCGAACACCGGGGAGCTGTTTTTT.

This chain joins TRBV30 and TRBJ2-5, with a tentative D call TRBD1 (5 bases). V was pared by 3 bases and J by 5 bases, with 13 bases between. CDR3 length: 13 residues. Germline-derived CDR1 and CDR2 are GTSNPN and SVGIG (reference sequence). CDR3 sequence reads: CAWSLGLGETQYF. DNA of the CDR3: TGTGCCTGGAGCCTGGGGCTGGGGGAGACCCAGTACTTC.

For the CDR3, the DNA is TGTGCCAGCAGCTTAGGCGGGACAGGCTACGAGCAGTACTTC. This gives the protein CASSLGGTGYEQYF. The chain couples TRBV7-2 to TRBJ2-7; 8 positions match TRBD1. The junction had 2 bases not matched to a gene; V was cut back by 1 base and J by 3 bases. Germline V gene data show CDR1 as SGHTA and CDR2 as FQGNSA. This CDR3 is 14 amino acids long.

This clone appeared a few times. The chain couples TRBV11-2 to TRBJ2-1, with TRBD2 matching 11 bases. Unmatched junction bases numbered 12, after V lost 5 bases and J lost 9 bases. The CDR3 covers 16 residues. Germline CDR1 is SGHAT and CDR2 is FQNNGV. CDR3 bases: TGTGCCAGCAGCCCCCTGTTAGCGGGAGGGCCGGGTGAGCAGTTCTTC. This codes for CASSPLLAGGPGEQFF.

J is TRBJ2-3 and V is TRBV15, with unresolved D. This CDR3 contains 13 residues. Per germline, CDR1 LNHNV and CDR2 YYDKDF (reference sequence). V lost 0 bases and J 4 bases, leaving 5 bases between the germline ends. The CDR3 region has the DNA TGTGCCACCAGCAGAGATTCGGCAGATACGCAGTATTTT. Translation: CATSRDSADTQYF.

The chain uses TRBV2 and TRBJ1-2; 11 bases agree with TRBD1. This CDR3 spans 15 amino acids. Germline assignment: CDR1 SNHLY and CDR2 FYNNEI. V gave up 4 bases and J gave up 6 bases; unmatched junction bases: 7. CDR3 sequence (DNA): TGTGCCAGCAGTGTAGGGACAGGGGGAGTAGATGGCTACACCTTC. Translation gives CASSVGTGGVDGYTF.

DNA of the CDR3: TGTGCCAGCAGCCAACTCCGCCAGGGGGCTTCACCCCTCCACTTT. It codes for CASSQLRQGASPLHF. The rearrangement joins TRBV4-2 to TRBJ1-6, with 8 bases identical to TRBD1. V lost 2 bases and J lost 9; bases outside the gene matches: 6. This CDR3 spans 15 amino acids. The V gene's germline CDR1 is LGHNA and CDR2 YNFKEQ.

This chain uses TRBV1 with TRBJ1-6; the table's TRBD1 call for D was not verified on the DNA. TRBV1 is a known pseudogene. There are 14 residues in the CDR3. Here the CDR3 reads CTSSQEGAGSPLHF. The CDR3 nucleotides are TGCACCAGCAGCCAAGAGGGGGCAGGATCACCCCTCCACTTT.

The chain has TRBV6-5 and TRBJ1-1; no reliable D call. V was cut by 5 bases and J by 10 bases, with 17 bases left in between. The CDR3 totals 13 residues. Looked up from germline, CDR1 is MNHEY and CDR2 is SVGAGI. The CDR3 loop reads CASSHDGEERAFF. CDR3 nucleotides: TGTGCCAGCAGTCACGACGGGGAAGAGCGAGCTTTCTTT.

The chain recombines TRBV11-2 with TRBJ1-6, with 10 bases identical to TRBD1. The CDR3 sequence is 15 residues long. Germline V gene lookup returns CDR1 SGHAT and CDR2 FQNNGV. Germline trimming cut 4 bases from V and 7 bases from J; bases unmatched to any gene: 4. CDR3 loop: CASSSRTGGNSPLHF. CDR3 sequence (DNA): TGTGCCAGCAGCTCGAGGACAGGGGGGAATTCACCCCTCCACTTT. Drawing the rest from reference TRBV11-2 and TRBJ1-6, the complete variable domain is EAGVAQSPRYKIIEKRQSVAFWCNPISGHATLYWYQQILGQGPKLLIQFQNNGVVDDSQLPKDRFSAERLKGVDSTLKIQPAKLEDSAVYLCASSSRTGGNSPLHFGNGTRLTVT.

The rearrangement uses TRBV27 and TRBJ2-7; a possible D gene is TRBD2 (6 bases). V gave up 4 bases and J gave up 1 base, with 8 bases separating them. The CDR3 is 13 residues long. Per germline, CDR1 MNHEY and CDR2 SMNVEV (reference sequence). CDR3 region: CASSSGESYEQYF. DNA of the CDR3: TGTGCCAGCAGTTCGGGGGAGTCCTACGAGCAGTACTTC.

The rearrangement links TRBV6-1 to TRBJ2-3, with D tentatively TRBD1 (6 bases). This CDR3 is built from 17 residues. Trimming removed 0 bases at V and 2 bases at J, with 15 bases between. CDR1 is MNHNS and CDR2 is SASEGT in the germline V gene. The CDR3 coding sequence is TGTGCCAGCAGTGAAGCACAAGGGACAAAGGCCACAGATACGCAGTATTTT. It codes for CASSEAQGTKATDTQYF.

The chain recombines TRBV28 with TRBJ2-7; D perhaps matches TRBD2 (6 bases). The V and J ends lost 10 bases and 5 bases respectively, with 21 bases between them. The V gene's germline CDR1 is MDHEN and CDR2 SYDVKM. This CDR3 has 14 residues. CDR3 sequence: CAIAGTPGAHEQYF. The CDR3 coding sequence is TGTGCCATCGCCGGGACCCCGGGAGCCCACGAGCAGTACTTC.

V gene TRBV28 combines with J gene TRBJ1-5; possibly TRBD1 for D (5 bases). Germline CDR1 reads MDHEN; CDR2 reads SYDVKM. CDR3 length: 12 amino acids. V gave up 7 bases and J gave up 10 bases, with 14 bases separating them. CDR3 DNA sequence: TGTGCCAGCACAGTTGGGGGAGGACCCCAGCATTTT. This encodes CASTVGGGPQHF.

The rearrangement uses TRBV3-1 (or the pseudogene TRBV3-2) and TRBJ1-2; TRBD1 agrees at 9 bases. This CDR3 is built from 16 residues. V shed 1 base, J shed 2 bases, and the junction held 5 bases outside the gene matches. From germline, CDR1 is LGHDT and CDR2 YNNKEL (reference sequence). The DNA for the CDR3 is TGTGCCAGCAGCCAAGTTCTAGGGACAGGGAACTATGGCTACACCTTC. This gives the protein CASSQVLGTGNYGYTF.

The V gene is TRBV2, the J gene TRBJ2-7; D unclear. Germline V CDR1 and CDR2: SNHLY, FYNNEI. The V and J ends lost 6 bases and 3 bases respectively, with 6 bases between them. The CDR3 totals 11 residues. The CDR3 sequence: CASREYYEQYF. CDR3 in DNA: TGTGCCAGCAGGGAGTACTACGAGCAGTACTTC. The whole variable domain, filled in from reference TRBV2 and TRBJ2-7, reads EPEVTQTPSHQVTQMGQEVILRCVPISNHLYFYWYRQILGQKVEFLVSFYNNEISEKSEIFDDQFSVERPDGSNFTLKIRSTKLEDSAMYFCASREYYEQYFGPGTRLTVT.

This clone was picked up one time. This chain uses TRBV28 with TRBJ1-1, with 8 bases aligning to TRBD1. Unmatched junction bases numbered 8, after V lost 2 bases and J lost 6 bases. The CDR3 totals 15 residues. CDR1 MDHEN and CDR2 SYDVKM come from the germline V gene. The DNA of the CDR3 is TGTGCCAGCAGTTTAAGGGCAGGGGGCTTTTCTGAAGCTTTCTTT. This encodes CASSLRAGGFSEAFF.

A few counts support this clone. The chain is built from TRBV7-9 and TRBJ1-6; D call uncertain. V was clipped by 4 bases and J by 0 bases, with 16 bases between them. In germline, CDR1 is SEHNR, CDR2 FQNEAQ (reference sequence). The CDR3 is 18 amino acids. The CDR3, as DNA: TGTGCCAGCAGCTCAAAGTCAGGCCAGAGCTCCTATAATTCACCCCTCCACTTT. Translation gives CASSSKSGQSSYNSPLHF.

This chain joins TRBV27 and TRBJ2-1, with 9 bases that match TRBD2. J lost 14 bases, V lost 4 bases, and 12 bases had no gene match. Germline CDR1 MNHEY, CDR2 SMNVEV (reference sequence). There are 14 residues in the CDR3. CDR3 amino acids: CASSSAGGLWREFF. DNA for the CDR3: TGTGCCAGCAGTTCCGCGGGAGGGTTATGGAGGGAGTTCTTC.

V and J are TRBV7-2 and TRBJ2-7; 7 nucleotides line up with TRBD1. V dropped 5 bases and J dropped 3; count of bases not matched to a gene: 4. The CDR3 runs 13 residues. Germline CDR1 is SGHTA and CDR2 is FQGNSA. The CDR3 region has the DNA TGTGCCAGCAGCCCGGGACAGTTCTACGAGCAGTACTTC. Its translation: CASSPGQFYEQYF.